This TCR beta chain is from a study of blood T cells in healthy people across ages. Germline V gives CDR1 LGHNA, CDR2 YNFKEQ. This CDR3 spans 16 amino acids. For the second PCR, which ran for about 7 to 11 cycles, a sample-barcoded 5' primer and a J-beta primer mix were used. Each of the samples gave a minimum of 3 million paired-end reads that contained CDR3. TCRdb analysed the 5' RACE reads with MiXCR anew, one entry per CDR3 protein. The sample contains about 780,000 distinct CDR3 sequences, 35% to 60% of which appear only once. At least 5.5 micrograms of total RNA were extracted per sample. The J gene is TRBJ2-5, the V gene TRBV4-2; 8 bases are shared with TRBD2. The end of the DNA fits TRBJ2-7 better, so the J call may be wrong. The sequenced sample consisted of blood. The clonotype comes from an elderly man in good health. The CDR3 nucleotides are TGTGCCAGCAGCCGGGAGAGGGGAGCGGGAGTCTACGAGCAGTACTTC. Translation: CASSRERGAGVYEQYF.